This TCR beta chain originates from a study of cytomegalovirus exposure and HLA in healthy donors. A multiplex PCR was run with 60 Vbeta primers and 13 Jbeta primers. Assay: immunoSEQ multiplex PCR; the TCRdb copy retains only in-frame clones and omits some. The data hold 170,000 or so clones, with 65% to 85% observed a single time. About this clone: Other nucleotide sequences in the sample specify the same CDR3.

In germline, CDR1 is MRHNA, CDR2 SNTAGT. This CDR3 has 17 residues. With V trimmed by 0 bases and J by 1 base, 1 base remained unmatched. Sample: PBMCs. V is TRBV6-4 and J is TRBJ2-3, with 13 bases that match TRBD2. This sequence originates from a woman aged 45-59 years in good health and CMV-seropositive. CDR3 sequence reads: CASSDSGLAGGTDTQYF. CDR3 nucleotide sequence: TGTGCCAGCAGTGACTCTGGACTAGCGGGGGGCACAGATACGCAGTATTTT.